Here is one T cell receptor beta chain with its context. This entry is derived from a study of blood T cell repertoires in COVID-19. Sequencing was performed with immunoSEQ multiplex PCR; in TCRdb, only in-frame clones are kept and a portion is missing. The sample has roughly 160,000 clones; 65% to 85% are singletons. Germline CDR1 is MNHEY and CDR2 is SVGAGI. Germline trimming cut 6 bases from V and 7 bases from J; bases unmatched to any gene: 11. This CDR3 spans 15 amino acids. The TCR comes from a woman in her sixties or seventies who had recovered from COVID-19. The chain recombines TRBV6-5 with TRBJ2-1; 8 bases line up with TRBD2. The specimen was peripheral blood. The CDR3 DNA reads TGTGCCAGCAGCCCCCGGGGGGGACGGCGGAATGAGCAGTTCTTC. Protein sequence: CASSPRGGRRNEQFF.